One and the same sample provided the 23 T cell receptor beta chains below, sequenced in a study of T cell responses to AZD1222 COVID-19 vaccine. The assay was immunoSEQ multiplex PCR, and TCRdb's table has in-frame clones only and misses some. The sample lists approximately 150,000 clones, around nine tenths occurring once. The input for sequencing was peripheral blood, taken on day 0 of AZD1222 vaccination. Every receptor here comes from an adult in good health.

This sequence joins TRBV28 and TRBJ2-1; D unresolved. In germline, CDR1 is MDHEN, CDR2 SYDVKM. The CDR3 totals 15 residues. Trimming stripped 5 bases from V and 0 bases from J, with 11 bases between. The CDR3 here is CASSRYPGSYNEQFF. The CDR3 coding sequence is TGTGCCAGCAGTCGATACCCTGGCTCCTACAATGAGCAGTTCTTC.

This chain uses TRBV28 with TRBJ2-7; D gene uncertain. Germline-derived CDR1 and CDR2 are MDHEN and SYDVKM. The CDR3 has 15 residues. With 2 bases removed from V and 6 bases from J, the gap between germline ends came to 17 bases. For the CDR3, the DNA is TGTGCCAGCAGTTTAAGCACGGCAGGTTCTCTCGAGCAGTACTTC. As protein: CASSLSTAGSLEQYF.

The CDR3 region is CASSTLSTEAFF. DNA of the CDR3: TGTGCCAGTAGTACACTAAGCACTGAAGCTTTCTTT. The rearrangement uses TRBV19 and TRBJ1-1; D unclear. V shed 4 bases and J shed 4 bases, with 7 bases lying between them. From germline, CDR1 is LNHDA and CDR2 SQIVND (reference sequence). This CDR3 spans 12 amino acids. The full variable domain, with the rest looked up from reference TRBV19 and TRBJ1-1, is DGGITQSPKYLFRKEGQNVTLSCEQNLNHDAMYWYRQDPGQGLRLIYYSQIVNDFQKGDIAEGYSVSREKKESFPLTVTSAQKNPTAFYLCASSTLSTEAFFGQGTRLTVV.

This chain links TRBV7-2 with TRBJ2-1; 13 bases match TRBD2. The trim removed 6 bases at V and 7 bases at J, leaving 12 bases unmatched. In germline, CDR1 is SGHTA, CDR2 FQGNSA. The CDR3 has 17 residues. The CDR3 sequence is CASSLMGGLAGVNEQFF. DNA for the CDR3: TGTGCCAGCAGTCTTATGGGAGGACTAGCGGGAGTTAATGAGCAGTTCTTC.

V and J are TRBV15 and TRBJ2-1; a possible D gene is TRBD1 (6 bases). The CDR3 has 16 residues. V lost 1 base, J lost 1 base, and 11 bases lay in between. Per the germline V gene, CDR1 is LNHNV and CDR2 is YYDKDF (reference sequence). The CDR3 loop is CATSRAQGTSYNEQFF. In DNA form, the CDR3 reads TGTGCCACCAGCAGAGCACAGGGAACGTCCTACAATGAGCAGTTCTTC.

The V call is TRBV5-1, the J call TRBJ2-2; no clear D gene. V dropped 1 base and J dropped 4 bases, with 17 bases sitting between them. Germline V gene lookup returns CDR1 SGHRS and CDR2 YFSETQ. This CDR3 has 17 amino acids. The CDR3 reads CASSLSPLSKRTGELFF. The DNA for the CDR3 is TGCGCCAGCAGCTTGTCCCCCTTATCCAAGCGCACCGGGGAGCTGTTTTTT.

About this clone: One end of the junction does not line up with germline, which may come from a read error. V usage is TRBV20-1 and J usage is TRBJ1-2; weak D call: TRBD1 (6 bases). Germline assignment: CDR1 DFQATT and CDR2 SNEGSKA (reference sequence). CDR3 length: 10 residues. CDR3 bases: TGCAGTGCTGTACGACAGGAGGAGAGCTTC. It encodes CSAVRQEESF.

The chain is built from TRBV5-4 and TRBJ1-2; tentative D call: TRBD1 (6 bases). The ends were cut back, 4 bases at V and 2 bases at J, with 12 bases in the middle. CDR1 is SGHNT, CDR2 YYREEE, per germline (reference sequence). This CDR3 region has 14 residues. The chain's CDR3 is CASSLPGGNYGYTF. CDR3 bases: TGTGCCAGCAGCCTCCCGGGGGGCAACTATGGCTACACCTTC.

This chain connects TRBV19 to TRBJ2-3; D is possibly TRBD1 or TRBD2 (5 bases each). The length of the CDR3 is 12 residues. Trimming cost V 6 bases and J 8 bases, with 12 bases left between them. Germline V gives CDR1 LNHDA, CDR2 SQIVND (reference sequence). The CDR3 loop is CASRRLGGTQYF. CDR3 in DNA: TGTGCCAGTAGACGTCTTGGGGGTACGCAGTATTTT.

The chain is built from TRBV30 and TRBJ2-1; TRBD1 matches at 7 bases. Per the germline V gene, CDR1 is GTSNPN and CDR2 is SVGIG (reference sequence). The CDR3 is made up of 15 amino acids. V was pared by 2 bases and J by 5 bases, with 9 bases of the junction left unmatched. In nucleotides, the CDR3 is TGTGCCTGGAGTCCATTCGGGACAGTTAACAATGAGCAGTTCTTC. It specifies CAWSPFGTVNNEQFF.

DNA for the CDR3: TGCAGCTCCGTCGGATGGACGGGGGGGAATGAGCAGTTCTTC. It encodes CSSVGWTGGNEQFF. The rearrangement uses TRBV29-1 and TRBJ2-1; TRBD2 aligns across 8 bases. This CDR3 has 14 residues. Looked up from germline, CDR1 is SQVTM and CDR2 is ANQGSEA. V shed 8 bases, J shed 7 bases, and the junction held 13 bases outside the gene matches.

The genes are TRBV4-3 and TRBJ2-3, with no clear D. The CDR3 covers 14 residues. Trimming took 0 bases from V and 2 from J, leaving 6 bases between them. Germline CDR1 reads LGHNA; CDR2 reads YSLEER. The CDR3 DNA follows: TGCGCCAGCAGCCAAGATTCGGCCACAGATACGCAGTATTTT. Amino acid sequence: CASSQDSATDTQYF.

CDR3 sequence (DNA): TGTGCCAGCAGCCCCCAGGGGGCGGCTGGAAACACCATATATTTT. Encoded protein: CASSPQGAAGNTIYF. The chain links TRBV2 to TRBJ1-3; 8 nucleotides align to TRBD1. Trimming took 6 bases from V and 2 from J; bases not matched to a gene: 6. This CDR3 has 15 amino acids. Germline CDR1 is SNHLY and CDR2 is FYNNEI.

This sequence joins TRBV20-1 and TRBJ2-7; D is possibly TRBD2 (6 bases). The germline V and J ends were trimmed by 3 bases and 4 bases, with 19 bases remaining between them. The CDR3 has 15 amino acids. Germline V lookup: CDR1 DFQATT, CDR2 SNEGSKA (reference sequence). Written as DNA, the CDR3 is TGCAGTGCTAGTAAGGGGATGGGAGGTTTTTACGAGCAGTACTTC. It yields the protein CSASKGMGGFYEQYF.

CDR3 residues: CASSLGGGKYYEQYF. CDR3 in DNA: TGTGCCAGCAGCTTAGGAGGCGGGAAATATTACGAGCAGTACTTC. The chain recombines TRBV11-2 with TRBJ2-7; D may be TRBD2 (6 bases). V dropped 1 base and J dropped 4 bases, with 14 bases sitting between them. The germline V gene has CDR1 SGHAT and CDR2 FQNNGV. This CDR3 is 15 amino acids long.

The genes are TRBV15 and TRBJ1-2; TRBD1 is a possible D gene (5 bases). Germline values: CDR1 LNHNV, CDR2 YYDKDF (reference sequence). There are 13 residues in the CDR3. The germline V and J ends were trimmed by 3 bases and 8 bases, with 13 bases remaining between them. The chain's CDR3 is CATSRGRVEGYTF. CDR3 sequence (DNA): TGTGCCACCAGCAGGGGCAGGGTAGAGGGCTACACCTTC.

The CDR3 region is CASSLLTSGNPTYEQYF. CDR3 nucleotides: TGCGCCAGCAGCTTGCTGACTAGCGGGAATCCAACCTACGAGCAGTACTTC. The chain is built from TRBV5-1 and TRBJ2-7, with TRBD2 matching over 11 bases. The germline V gene encodes CDR1 SGHRS and CDR2 YFSETQ. The length of the CDR3 is 17 residues. V was clipped by 1 base and J by 2 bases; unmatched bases: 8.

V gene TRBV30 combines with J gene TRBJ1-1, with a tentative D call TRBD1 (6 bases). In germline, CDR1 is GTSNPN, CDR2 SVGIG (reference sequence). The germline V and J ends were trimmed by 4 bases and 4 bases, with 13 bases remaining between them. The CDR3 spans 13 residues. CDR3 sequence: CAWIGQLGTEAFF. The CDR3, as DNA: TGTGCCTGGATTGGACAGTTGGGCACTGAAGCTTTCTTT.

The rearrangement uses TRBV10-2 and TRBJ1-3; D remains ambiguous. The CDR3 is 13 amino acids. CDR1 is WSHSY and CDR2 is SAAADI in the germline V gene. The V end was cut by 2 bases, the J end by 5 bases, with 7 bases between. This CDR3 is CASSERNRNTIYF. The CDR3 region has the DNA TGCGCCAGCAGTGAGAGGAATCGAAACACCATATATTTT.

The chain has TRBV7-2 and TRBJ1-2, with D maybe TRBD1 (5 bases). The CDR3 spans 18 residues. The ends were cut back, 1 base at V and 1 base at J, with 19 bases in the middle. CDR1 is SGHTA, CDR2 FQGNSA, per germline. This CDR3 is CASSLGGVLGSDNYGYTF. The CDR3 DNA reads as TGTGCCAGCAGCTTAGGGGGGGTCCTAGGGTCCGATAACTATGGCTACACCTTC.

This clone was found once. This sequence joins TRBV24-1 and TRBJ2-1, with D possibly being TRBD1 (6 bases). The ends were cut back, 3 bases at V and 4 bases at J, with 6 bases in the middle. The CDR3 covers 13 residues. CDR1 and CDR2 from the germline V gene are KGHDR and SFDVKD. The CDR3 coding sequence is TGTGCCACCAGTGATACAGGGTACAATGAGCAGTTCTTC. This sequence encodes CATSDTGYNEQFF.

CDR3 loop: CASSARGGTDTQYF. For the CDR3, the DNA is TGTGCCAGCAGCGCTCGGGGAGGCACAGATACGCAGTATTTT. This chain links TRBV9 with TRBJ2-3, with D perhaps TRBD2 (5 bases). CDR1 is SGDLS, CDR2 YYNGEE, per germline. The CDR3 has 14 residues. Trimming removed 3 bases from V and 1 base from J, with 9 bases in between.

The V gene is TRBV7-8, the J gene TRBJ1-5; D remains unclear. V was pared by 5 bases and J by 6 bases, with 11 bases between. CDR3 length: 13 amino acids. Germline CDR1 and CDR2: SGHVS and FQNEAQ. The CDR3 loop reads CASSLPSGQPQHF. In DNA, the CDR3 is TGTGCCAGCAGCCTCCCCTCAGGTCAGCCCCAGCATTTT.